These T cell receptor beta chains were read from a single sample in a study of cytomegalovirus exposure and HLA in healthy donors. The table came from immunoSEQ multiplex PCR; TCRdb's copy has only in-frame clones and leaves some out. The table records about 90,000 clones, 60% to 85% of them present only once. What was sequenced was PBMCs. These receptors were obtained from a woman in her thirties or forties in good health and CMV-seropositive. CDR3s include the opening cysteine and the closing phenylalanine or tryptophan. Clone size is not always given. Where it is, it says once, few, many or a class for expanded clones.

J	V	size	CDR3
TRBJ2-3	TRBV6-6	few	CASSYRTGSGTDTQYF
TRBJ1-1	TRBV6-5	once	CASSSGISEAFF
TRBJ1-1	TRBV6-1	-	CASSRHGGEAFF
-	TRBV13	-	CASRRALAGKIYEQYF
TRBJ2-3	TRBV28	once	CASSSPGAGDTDTQYF
TRBJ1-2	TRBV28	-	CASSFPPTGHYGYTF
TRBJ2-7	TRBV18	-	CASSPLAGQDEQYF
TRBJ2-1	TRBV9	-	CASSVAGGIADNEQFF
TRBJ2-7	TRBV25-1	-	CRNTPGQGYEQYF
TRBJ1-5	TRBV6-1	few	CASSWTVVSNQPQHF
TRBJ2-1	TRBV6-1	-	CASRIRVGAEQFF
TRBJ2-5	TRBV30	-	CAWSVLAGGETQYF
TRBJ1-5	TRBV7-2	few	CASSTTTGPHQPQHF
TRBJ1-1	TRBV30	-	CARSVLRANTESFF
TRBJ2-7	TRBV28	-	CASSLRVGRLHEQYF